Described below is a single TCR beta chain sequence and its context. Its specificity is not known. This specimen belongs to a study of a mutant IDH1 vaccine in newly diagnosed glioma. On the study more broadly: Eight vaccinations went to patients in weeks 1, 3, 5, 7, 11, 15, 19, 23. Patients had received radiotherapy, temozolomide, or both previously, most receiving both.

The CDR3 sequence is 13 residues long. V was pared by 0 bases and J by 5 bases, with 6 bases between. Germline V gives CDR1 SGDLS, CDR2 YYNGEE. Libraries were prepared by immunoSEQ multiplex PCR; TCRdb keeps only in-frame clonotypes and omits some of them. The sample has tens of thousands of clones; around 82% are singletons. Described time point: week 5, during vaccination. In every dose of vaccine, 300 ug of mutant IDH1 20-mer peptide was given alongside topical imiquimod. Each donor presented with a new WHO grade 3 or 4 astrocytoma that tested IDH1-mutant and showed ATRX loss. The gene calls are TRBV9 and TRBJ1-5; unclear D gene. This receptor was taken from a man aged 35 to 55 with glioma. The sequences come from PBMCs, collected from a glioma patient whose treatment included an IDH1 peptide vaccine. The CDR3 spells CASSVGSDQPQHF. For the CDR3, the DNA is TGTGCCAGCAGCGTAGGTTCCGATCAGCCCCAGCATTTT.